Listed below are T cell receptor beta chains from one sample, sequenced in a study of blood T cells in healthy people across ages. TCRdb processed the 5' RACE reads anew with MiXCR; each CDR3 protein has one entry. This sample has about 1.4 million distinct CDR3 sequences; around 55% occur once, and the top ten carry roughly 6.3%. Sequenced input: blood. The receptors shown here come from a man aged 18-30 years in good health. Both conserved end residues are part of each CDR3. A D gene is named only where the DNA matches it firmly. Rows give clone size only sometimes, using once, few, many, or a class for an expanded clone.

cdr3_aa,cdr3_nt,clone_size,v_call,j_call,d_call
CASSLSPVYEQYF,TGTGCCAGCAGTTTAAGTCCGGTTTACGAGCAGTACTTC,.,TRBV7-2,TRBJ2-7,.
CSVEDEAEFYGYTF,TGCAGTGTTGAGGATGAGGCAGAGTTCTATGGCTACACCTTC,.,TRBV29-1,TRBJ1-2,.
CASSEFAGGTYGYTF,TGTGCCAGCAGTGAATTCGCAGGGGGAACCTATGGCTACACCTTC,few,TRBV25-1,TRBJ1-2,TRBD1
CASSLTSGKGEQYF,TGTGCCAGCAGTTTAACTAGCGGGAAGGGCGAGCAGTACTTC,.,TRBV12-3/TRBV12-4,TRBJ2-7,TRBD2
CASSLPLFVDYTF,TGTGCCAGCAGTTTACCCCTGTTTGTTGACTACACCTTC,.,TRBV27,TRBJ1-2,.
CATSGTGRTDTQYF,TGTGCCACCAGTGGGACAGGACGAACAGATACGCAGTATTTT,.,TRBV24-1,TRBJ2-3,TRBD1
CASRSYEAQYF,TGTGCCAGCAGAAGTTATGAGGCCCAGTACTTC,.,TRBV28,TRBJ2-5,.
CASSAENNYGYTF,TGTGCCAGCAGTGCCGAGAATAACTATGGCTACACCTTC,.,TRBV2,TRBJ1-2,.
CSASQTNSYEQYF,TGCAGTGCTAGCCAGACAAACTCCTACGAGCAGTACTTC,.,TRBV20-1,TRBJ2-7,.
CASSFLGGNQPQHF,TGTGCCAGCAGTTTTTTGGGGGGCAATCAGCCCCAGCATTTT,few,TRBV7-2,TRBJ1-5,.
CAMKTGQSSPLHF,TGTGCCATGAAGACAGGGCAGTCCTCACCCCTCCACTTT,.,TRBV2,TRBJ1-6,TRBD1
CATAPGGANYGYTF,TGTGCCACCGCCCCGGGCGGAGCTAACTATGGCTACACCTTC,.,TRBV24-1,TRBJ1-2,.
CASSLDYGQPQHF,TGTGCCAGCAGCTTGGACTATGGTCAGCCCCAGCATTTT,.,TRBV7-2,TRBJ1-5,.
CASAERGAYNEQFF,TGTGCCAGCGCTGAGCGGGGCGCCTACAATGAGCAGTTCTTC,once,TRBV2,TRBJ2-1,TRBD2
CASSLGRALAGGLTDTQYF,TGTGCCAGCAGCTTGGGACGGGCTTTAGCGGGAGGACTCACAGATACGCAGTATTTT,few,TRBV5-6,TRBJ2-3,TRBD2
CASSPEGALGGAYEQYF,TGTGCCAGCAGTCCAGAGGGGGCACTTGGGGGGGCCTACGAGCAGTACTTC,few,TRBV27,TRBJ2-7,.
CASSLGEPGLEVKVTDTQYF,TGTGCCAGCAGTTTAGGGGAACCGGGACTAGAAGTAAAGGTCACAGATACGCAGTATTTT,.,TRBV27,TRBJ2-3,TRBD2
CASSQEALPFYNEQFF,TGTGCCAGCAGCCAAGAGGCACTCCCCTTCTACAATGAGCAGTTCTTC,once,TRBV3-1,TRBJ2-1,.
CASSELGDYEETQYF,TGTGCCAGCAGTGAATTGGGGGATTATGAAGAGACCCAGTACTTC,.,TRBV6-1,TRBJ2-5,.
CASSSRGVRLPKDIQYF,TGTGCCAGCAGCTCCAGGGGCGTCCGCCTTCCAAAGGACATTCAGTACTTC,.,TRBV7-2,TRBJ2-4,.
CASTRTGRHDGYTF,TGCGCCAGCACCCGGACAGGGAGACATGATGGCTACACCTTC,.,TRBV5-1,TRBJ1-2,TRBD1
CASSPLAGRGVGKTEAFF,TGTGCCAGCAGCCCCCTTGCGGGCAGGGGCGTGGGAAAGACTGAAGCTTTCTTT,.,TRBV9,TRBJ1-1,.
CASSQTNRGTAQYF,TGTGCCAGCAGCCAAACTAACAGGGGAACGGCGCAGTATTTT,.,TRBV3-1,TRBJ2-3,TRBD1
CASSFGVRGGSPLHF,TGTGCCAGCAGTTTTGGGGTCAGGGGAGGCTCACCCCTCCACTTT,.,TRBV27,TRBJ1-6,.
CASTAGPVQPQHF,TGTGCCAGCACCGCAGGGCCGGTTCAGCCCCAGCATTTT,.,TRBV6-6,TRBJ1-5,.
CSAPGQADGYTF,TGCAGTGCCCCGGGACAGGCCGATGGCTACACCTTC,.,TRBV20-1,TRBJ1-2,TRBD1
CASSFRSGTGELFF,TGTGCCAGCAGTTTCCGCTCCGGGACCGGGGAGCTGTTTTTT,.,TRBV12-3/TRBV12-4,TRBJ2-2,.
CSARRPGSISQPQHF,TGCAGTGCTAGACGTCCTGGGTCCATTAGTCAGCCCCAGCATTTT,.,TRBV20-1,TRBJ1-5,.
CSARDFARDAYEQYF,TGCAGTGCTAGAGATTTCGCCAGGGATGCCTACGAGCAGTACTTC,few,TRBV20-1,TRBJ2-7,.
CASSLSGSSGNTIYF,TGTGCCAGCAGTTTATCGGGAAGCTCTGGAAACACCATATATTTT,few,TRBV27,TRBJ1-3,.
CASSRPGLNTEQYF,TGCGCCAGCAGCCGGCCGGGACTTAACACCGAGCAGTACTTC,.,TRBV4-1,TRBJ2-7,.
CSVDFESMEYF,TGCAGCGTTGATTTTGAATCGATGGAGTACTTC,.,TRBV29-1,TRBJ2-7,.
CASSRGQDFCDEQFF,TGTGCCAGCAGCAGGGGACAGGATTTTTGCGATGAGCAGTTCTTC,.,TRBV21-1,TRBJ2-1,.
CSATQRESYNEQFF,TGCAGTGCCACTCAGCGGGAGAGCTACAATGAGCAGTTCTTC,.,TRBV20-1,TRBJ2-1,TRBD2
CASSPPRGGLSYGYTF,TGTGCCAGCTCACCACCCCGCGGGGGGCTTAGCTATGGCTACACCTTC,once,TRBV18,TRBJ1-2,.
CASSTPYYEQFF,TGTGCCAGCAGTACTCCTTACTATGAGCAGTTCTTC,.,TRBV6-2/TRBV6-3,TRBJ2-1,.
CASSYSMTGSSYEQYF,TGTGCCAGCAGTTACTCGATGACGGGGAGCTCCTACGAGCAGTACTTC,.,TRBV6-6,TRBJ2-7,.
CSSQKAPANEQFF,TGCAGCTCCCAGAAGGCCCCCGCGAATGAGCAGTTCTTC,few,TRBV29-1,TRBJ2-1,.
CASSVLGTRYEQYF,TGTGCCAGCAGCGTCCTCGGGACTCGATACGAGCAGTACTTC,.,TRBV7-2,TRBJ2-7,.
CASSQDMSFTSYEQYF,TGTGCCAGCAGCCAAGACATGTCGTTCACCTCCTACGAGCAGTACTTC,few,TRBV3-1,TRBJ2-7,.
CASSHPGQGNYGYTF,TGCGCCAGCAGCCACCCGGGACAGGGCAACTATGGCTACACCTTC,few,TRBV4-1,TRBJ1-2,TRBD1
CASSPGGIAGTHTYEQYF,TGTGCCAGCAGCCCTGGCGGAATAGCGGGGACTCATACCTACGAGCAGTACTTC,.,TRBV11-1,TRBJ2-7,TRBD2
CASSQLTGGVGLGEPMNTEAFF,TGTGCCAGCAGCCAATTGACAGGCGGGGTAGGCCTTGGGGAGCCTATGAACACTGAAGCTTTCTTT,.,TRBV3-1,TRBJ1-1,.
CASRPQNTYEQYF,TGTGCCAGCAGGCCACAGAATACCTACGAGCAGTACTTC,.,TRBV25-1,TRBJ2-7,.
CASSLVAVELFF,TGCGCCAGCAGCTTGGTAGCAGTGGAACTGTTTTTT,.,TRBV5-1,TRBJ1-4,.
CASSLDTGFDGELFF,TGCGCCAGCAGCTTGGACACGGGTTTTGACGGGGAGCTGTTTTTT,.,TRBV5-1,TRBJ2-2,.
CASTLGGLQTQYF,TGTGCCAGCACCCTGGGAGGGCTCCAGACCCAGTACTTC,.,TRBV6-5,TRBJ2-5,TRBD2
CASSESGWTNYGYTF,TGTGCCAGCAGCGAATCAGGGTGGACTAACTATGGCTACACCTTC,.,TRBV7-9,TRBJ1-2,.
CASSQAPGPKLYEQYF,TGTGCCAGCAGCCAAGCCCCGGGACCAAAGTTGTACGAGCAGTACTTC,.,TRBV4-2,TRBJ2-7,.
CASSPSLGAGDNEQFF,TGTGCCAGCAGCCCCAGTTTAGGGGCCGGGGACAATGAGCAGTTCTTC,.,TRBV3-1,TRBJ2-1,.